The rows below give T cell receptor beta chains drawn from one sample of a study of CD8+ T cells in alopecia areata. The method was immunoSEQ multiplex PCR; TCRdb's version includes in-frame clones alone and lacks a portion of them. The sample contains over 95,000 clones, 50% to 65% of which appear only once. The sequences come from CD4+ T cells sorted from blood, collected at week 24, from a patient treated with tofacitinib. Receptor source: a human donor with alopecia areata. Both conserved end residues are part of each CDR3. The order of the fields is clone size, J gene, V gene, D gene, CDR3 DNA, CDR3 protein. The D gene is left open where the match is weak. The size of a clone is reported for some rows only, either as once, few or many, or as a class for expanded clones.

.,TRBJ2-2,TRBV25-1,.,TGTGCCAGCAGTGGGGGGACGGGATACACCGGGGAGCTGTTTTTT,CASSGGTGYTGELFF
many,TRBJ2-7,TRBV2,.,TGTGCCAGCAGCGAAACAGTGGACGAGCAGTACTTC,CASSETVDEQYF
few,TRBJ1-5,TRBV18,.,TGTGCCAGCTCATACCAAACAGGGTTCGGAGATCAGCCCCAGCATTTT,CASSYQTGFGDQPQHF
.,TRBJ2-3,TRBV29-1,.,TGCAGCGTTGAAGAGGGCAGGGGCACAGATACGCAGTATTTT,CSVEEGRGTDTQYF
few,TRBJ1-1,TRBV7-2,.,TGTGCCAGCAGCTTGGGGGGGCGCAGGGAAGCTTTCTTT,CASSLGGRREAFF
.,TRBJ1-5,TRBV7-9,.,TGTGCCAGCAGCACGGGACGGACTCACAATCAGCCCCAGCATTTT,CASSTGRTHNQPQHF
.,TRBJ2-6,TRBV5-1,TRBD2,TGCGCCAGCAGTAGCGGGGGACTTACCTCTGGGGCCAACGTCCTGACTTTC,CASSSGGLTSGANVLTF
.,TRBJ1-6,TRBV11-2,.,TGTGCCAGCAGCCTAGAGCGGCAGACACCCCTCCACTTT,CASSLERQTPLHF
.,TRBJ1-6,TRBV6-6,TRBD1,TGTGCCAGCAGTTCCCTGACAGGGGGAGAGTCACCCCTCCACTTT,CASSSLTGGESPLHF
few,TRBJ2-7,TRBV4-1,TRBD2,TGCGCCAGCAGCCAAGATTCCAGCGGGGGTTTGAGCACCTACGAGCAGTACTTC,CASSQDSSGGLSTYEQYF
few,TRBJ1-6,TRBV5-1,.,TGCGCCAGCAGCTTGGCCGGGAGATACGGTAATTCACCCCTCCACTTT,CASSLAGRYGNSPLHF
.,TRBJ2-7,TRBV18,TRBD1,TGTGCCAGCTCACCACGGACAGGGAGTTTGGGCGAGCAGTACTTC,CASSPRTGSLGEQYF
few,TRBJ2-5,TRBV2,TRBD1,TGTGCCAGCGAGAGGGACAGGGAGATCGAGACCCAGTACTTC,CASERDREIETQYF
.,TRBJ1-2,TRBV7-9,.,TGTGCCAGCAGCTTAGCTCGGGGAGGGGACTATGGCTACACCTTC,CASSLARGGDYGYTF
.,TRBJ1-2,TRBV5-1,TRBD1,TGCGCCAGCAGCTCTACAGGGGAGCCGCACTATGGCTACACCTTC,CASSSTGEPHYGYTF
.,TRBJ1-5,TRBV11-2,.,TGTGCCAGCAGCTTAGGAGGGGTCAGGGAGCCCCAGCATTTT,CASSLGGVREPQHF
.,TRBJ2-5,TRBV7-2,TRBD1,TGTGCCAGCAGCCGCGGACAGGGCATACCAGAGACCCAGTACTTC,CASSRGQGIPETQYF
.,TRBJ1-5,TRBV27,.,TGTGCCAGCAGTCTCGGTCGGGGAAATCAGCCCCAGCATTTT,CASSLGRGNQPQHF
few,TRBJ1-5,TRBV2,.,TGTGCCAGCAGTTCCGGGACCGATCAGCCCCAGCATTTT,CASSSGTDQPQHF
.,TRBJ2-5,TRBV5-8,.,TGTGCCAGCAGCGGGGGTACCCTAGCGACTCAAGAGACCCAGTACTTC,CASSGGTLATQETQYF
.,TRBJ2-3,TRBV7-2,TRBD1,TGTGCCAGCAGCTTAGGGGGGACAGTCACAGATACGCAGTATTTT,CASSLGGTVTDTQYF
once,TRBJ1-6,TRBV27,.,TGTGCCAGCAGTTTGGCAGGGGCGGGTTCACCCCTCCACTTT,CASSLAGAGSPLHF
.,TRBJ1-1,TRBV29-1,.,TGCAGCGTTGGGTTACAGGCGAACACTGAAGCTTTCTTT,CSVGLQANTEAFF
.,TRBJ2-7,TRBV23-1,.,TGCGCCAGCAGTCCCCGGGGCATCAGCTACGAGCAGTACTTC,CASSPRGISYEQYF